Listed below are T cell receptor beta chains from one sample, sequenced in a study of T cell repertoires in cytomegalovirus infection. MiXCR, applied by TCRdb to the reads, yields one record per CDR3 protein. This sample yields about 180,000 distinct CDR3 sequences, of which 13% to 15% are seen a single time; about a quarter belongs to the top ten. Sequencing was carried out using PBMCs. These receptors were collected from a human donor in good health (CMV status not recorded). Some clones in this sample may be carry-over from other donors' samples. The CDR3 runs from the conserved cysteine through the conserved F or W. The D gene is left open where the match is weak. Not all rows give a size; the values are once, few, many and, for expanded clones, a class.

d_call	v_call	j_call	clone_size	cdr3_aa	cdr3_nt
-	TRBV7-8	TRBJ2-5	many	CASSLGVQKETQYF	TGTGCCAGCAGCTTAGGGGTACAGAAAGAGACCCAGTACTTC
-	TRBV5-6	TRBJ2-2	-	CASSSQGGELFF	TGTGCCAGCAGCTCCCAAGGGGGGGAGCTGTTTTTT
-	TRBV14	TRBJ2-3	many	CASSPDRSLHTDTQYF	TGTGCCAGCAGCCCGGACCGTTCCCTTCACACAGATACGCAGTATTTT
TRBD2	TRBV7-2	TRBJ2-1	many	CASSQGGTISYEQFF	TGTGCCAGCAGCCAGGGTGGGACTATATCTTATGAGCAGTTCTTC
-	TRBV4-1	TRBJ1-5	few	CASSRVMHQPQHF	TGCGCCAGCAGCCGCGTGATGCATCAGCCCCAGCATTTT
-	TRBV11-2	TRBJ2-7	few	CASSISTPSYEQYF	TGTGCCAGCAGCATCTCCACTCCCTCCTACGAGCAGTACTTC
-	TRBV7-9	TRBJ1-2	many	CASSSGVGNYGYTF	TGTGCCAGCAGCTCAGGAGTTGGTAACTATGGCTACACCTTC
TRBD1	TRBV27	TRBJ2-6	many	CASSNRDRGSSGANVLTF	TGTGCCAGCAGTAACCGGGACAGGGGGAGCTCTGGGGCCAACGTCCTGACTTTC
-	TRBV29-1	TRBJ1-1	-	CSVEQGTEAFF	TGCAGCGTTGAGCAGGGGACTGAAGCTTTCTTT
TRBD2	TRBV7-7	TRBJ2-1	-	CASSLLGGRDEQFF	TGTGCTAGCAGCTTATTGGGTGGGAGGGATGAGCAGTTCTTC
-	TRBV18	TRBJ2-1	many	CASSPFQGLAANEQFF	TGTGCCAGCTCACCCTTCCAGGGGCTAGCGGCCAATGAGCAGTTCTTC
-	TRBV20-1	TRBJ2-1	many	CSASPSNEQFF	TGCAGTGCGTCACCGAGCAATGAGCAGTTCTTC
-	TRBV7-2	TRBJ2-7	many	CASSLEVSREQYF	TGTGCCAGCAGCTTAGAGGTTTCACGCGAGCAGTACTTC
TRBD1	TRBV28	TRBJ2-7	-	CASSLPQGEQCF	TGTGCCAGCAGTTTACCCCAGGGGGAGCAGTGCTTC
-	TRBV12-5	TRBJ1-5	many	CASGEHYSNQPQHF	TGTGCTAGTGGGGAGCACTATAGCAATCAGCCCCAGCATTTT
-	TRBV7-2	TRBJ2-5	many	CASSLARLQETQYF	TGTGCCAGCAGCTTAGCGAGACTACAGGAGACCCAGTACTTC
-	TRBV24-1	TRBJ1-2	many	CATEDRVYGYTF	TGTGCCACCGAGGACCGTGTGTATGGCTACACCTTC
TRBD2	TRBV7-8	TRBJ2-1	many	CASRPGTSGSLWQFF	TGTGCCAGCAGGCCCGGGACTAGCGGGAGTCTGTGGCAGTTCTTC
-	TRBV6-1	TRBJ2-7	few	CASRSGSNPSYEQYF	TGTGCCAGCCGATCAGGGTCCAATCCCTCCTACGAGCAGTACTTC
TRBD1	TRBV18	TRBJ1-5	-	CASSQTGGSQPQHF	TGTGCCAGCTCCCAAACAGGGGGAAGTCAGCCCCAGCATTTT
-	TRBV7-3	TRBJ2-5	few	CASSSSPGKYQETQYF	TGTGCCAGCAGCTCCTCGCCGGGAAAGTACCAAGAGACCCAGTACTTC
-	TRBV27	TRBJ1-1	-	CASSFDDRGVQAFF	TGTGCCAGCAGTTTCGATGACAGAGGGGTTCAAGCTTTCTTT
TRBD2	TRBV7-2	TRBJ2-3	many	CASSLRGGGGGLNTQYF	TGTGCCAGCAGCTTAAGGGGGGGTGGCGGGGGGTTAAATACGCAGTATTTT
TRBD1	TRBV12-3/TRBV12-4	TRBJ2-3	-	CASSHGTEVNTQYF	TGTGCCAGCAGTCACGGGACAGAAGTTAATACGCAGTATTTT
-	TRBV11-2	TRBJ1-5	-	CASSLGHFQPQHF	TGTGCCAGCAGCTTAGGACACTTTCAGCCCCAGCATTTT
-	TRBV6-5	TRBJ1-1	many	CASSYLRRPNTEAFF	TGTGCCAGCAGTTACTTGAGGCGGCCGAACACTGAAGCTTTCTTT
-	TRBV20-1	TRBJ2-5	few	CSARERTLQETQYF	TGCAGTGCTAGAGAGCGAACACTCCAAGAGACCCAGTACTTC
-	TRBV29-1	TRBJ1-3	few	CSVQSSGNTIYF	TGCAGCGTTCAAAGCTCTGGAAACACCATATATTTT
TRBD2	TRBV5-1	TRBJ2-1	-	CASSQRTSGNRNEQFF	TGCGCCAGCAGCCAAAGGACTAGCGGGAATAGGAATGAGCAGTTCTTC
TRBD1	TRBV28	TRBJ1-4	few	CASQNGGTGTEKLFF	TGTGCCAGTCAAAACGGGGGGACAGGGACTGAAAAACTGTTTTTT
-	TRBV11-1	TRBJ1-1	many	CASSLAMAYNTEAFF	TGTGCCAGCAGCTTAGCAATGGCATACAACACTGAAGCTTTCTTT
TRBD2	TRBV27	TRBJ2-7	-	CASSRTSGMSYEQYF	TGTGCCAGCAGTAGGACTAGCGGGATGTCCTACGAGCAGTACTTC
-	TRBV5-6	TRBJ1-1	-	CASKPVVSTNTEAFF	TGTGCCAGCAAACCGGTGGTCTCAACTAACACTGAAGCTTTCTTT
-	TRBV7-2	TRBJ2-7	many	CASSLGGDTYEQYF	TGTGCCAGCAGCCTAGGGGGAGACACCTACGAGCAGTACTTC
-	TRBV11-2	TRBJ2-5	-	CASSLIGTRETQYF	TGTGCCAGCAGCTTAATAGGGACGCGCGAGACCCAGTACTTC
-	TRBV5-6	TRBJ2-5	once	CASSTQIPGETQYF	TGTGCCAGCAGCACTCAGATTCCAGGGGAGACCCAGTACTTC
-	TRBV7-2	TRBJ1-3	many	CASSLDGSSGNTIYF	TGTGCCAGCAGCTTAGATGGGTCCTCTGGAAACACCATATATTTT
TRBD1	TRBV7-8	TRBJ2-2	many	CASSLRTGWTGGTGELFF	TGTGCCAGCAGCTTACGGACCGGATGGACAGGGGGCACCGGGGAGCTGTTTTTT
TRBD1	TRBV11-1	TRBJ2-1	few	CASSSGQGRNEQFF	TGTGCCAGCAGTTCGGGACAGGGGAGGAATGAGCAGTTCTTC
-	TRBV29-1	TRBJ2-5	few	CSVQEGAQYF	TGCAGCGTTCAAGAAGGGGCCCAGTACTTC
TRBD2	TRBV2	TRBJ2-1	-	CASGTSGAYNEQFF	TGTGCCAGCGGGACTAGCGGGGCTTACAATGAGCAGTTCTTC
TRBD1	TRBV29-1	TRBJ1-1	-	CSVERTGDQNTEAFF	TGCAGCGTTGAGCGGACAGGGGACCAGAACACTGAAGCTTTCTTT
-	TRBV5-4	TRBJ1-6	-	CASSLTPSSYNSPLHF	TGTGCCAGCAGCTTGACACCGAGCTCCTATAATTCACCCCTCCACTTT
-	TRBV28	TRBJ1-2	-	CASSLGREGGYTF	TGTGCCAGCAGTTTAGGCAGGGAAGGCGGCTACACCTTC
-	TRBV7-2	TRBJ1-5	many	CASREEGGYNQPQHF	TGTGCCAGCAGGGAGGAGGGAGGGTACAATCAGCCCCAGCATTTT
-	TRBV7-2	TRBJ2-2	many	CASRPPNTGELFF	TGTGCCAGCAGGCCACCGAACACCGGGGAGCTGTTTTTT
-	TRBV6-5	TRBJ2-2	few	CASSYSRGSSTGELFF	TGTGCCAGCAGTTACTCACGGGGGTCGAGCACCGGGGAGCTGTTTTTT
-	TRBV7-9	TRBJ1-4	many	CASSLRSPNEKLFF	TGTGCCAGCAGCTTGCGGTCGCCTAATGAAAAACTGTTTTTT
TRBD2	TRBV3-1	TRBJ2-5	few	CASSQREGLVTQYF	TGTGCCAGCAGCCAGCGGGAGGGCCTGGTGACCCAGTACTTC
-	TRBV9	TRBJ2-2	-	CASSVAIQDANTGELFF	TGTGCCAGCAGCGTAGCGATACAGGACGCGAACACCGGGGAGCTGTTTTTT
-	TRBV5-1	TRBJ1-4	few	CASSPQGTNEKLFF	TGCGCCAGCAGCCCACAGGGTACTAATGAAAAACTGTTTTTT
-	TRBV4-1	TRBJ1-1	few	CASSRGREGGTEAFF	TGCGCCAGCAGCCGAGGGAGGGAGGGAGGCACTGAAGCTTTCTTT
-	TRBV7-6	TRBJ2-7	many	CASSFKGAYEQYF	TGTGCCAGCAGCTTTAAGGGCGCCTACGAGCAGTACTTC